This section outlines one T cell receptor beta chain sequence together with its context. Original handling: For nucleated cells, counts were estimated from reference gene primer amplification. Clones were sequenced by immunoSEQ multiplex PCR, and TCRdb holds only the in-frame ones, with some missing. The D gene and trimming were derived from the DNA, and the V and J assignments and clone size from that table. The table lists about 150,000 clones, about 86% of them singletons. V was clipped by 1 base and J by 3 bases, with 13 bases between them. This CDR3 region has 16 residues. Germline values: CDR1 LGHNA, CDR2 YNFKEQ. These data come from a study of blood T cell repertoires in COVID-19. Background on the study: Sample material is recorded as cDNA or gDNA derived from T cells, B-cell-depleted T cells, or PBMCs.

The study drew participants aged about 18 to 89 years from under 30 US areas. Each participant's cohort was designated according to participant-reported clinical history. The sample taken for sequencing was PBMCs or T cells enriched from blood (not recorded which). The clonotype comes from a man in his forties or fifties who had recovered from COVID-19. The chain joins TRBV4-2 to TRBJ1-5; maybe TRBD1 (5 bases). CDR3 DNA sequence: TGTGCCAGCAGCCAAGTGGGCAGGGCTGACAATCAGCCCCAGCATTTT. This gives the protein CASSQVGRADNQPQHF.